The 21 T cell receptor beta chains below were found in one sample sequenced in a study of identical twins. One entry per CDR3 protein, called by TCRdb with MiXCR from the 5' RACE reads. The sample yields roughly 480,000 distinct CDR3 sequences, roughly 26% seen once. The data also belong to a second study, concerning T cells expressing NK-cell markers.

The sequenced sample was CD4+ T cells sorted from blood. These receptors all come from a woman aged 18 to 35 in good health.

This clonotype was seen more than once but under ten times. V usage is TRBV10-2 and J usage is TRBJ1-1; D may be TRBD1 (6 bases). This CDR3 comprises 13 residues. The germline V and J ends were trimmed by 8 bases and 7 bases, with 17 bases remaining between them. CDR1 and CDR2 from the germline V gene are WSHSY and SAAADI. The CDR3 DNA is TGCGCCAGCTCGGGGGCGCGGGGGTATGAAGCTTTCTTT. Protein: CASSGARGYEAFF.

CDR3: CASSLRTSGIYNEQFF. The DNA for the CDR3 is TGTGCCAGTAGTCTCCGGACTAGCGGGATCTACAATGAGCAGTTCTTC. This sequence joins TRBV19 and TRBJ2-1, with 12 bases lining up with TRBD2. The CDR3 contains 16 residues. The V gene's germline CDR1 is LNHDA and CDR2 SQIVND (reference sequence). V lost 5 bases and J lost 3; bases outside the gene matches: 5.

This clonotype appeared a few times. The chain carries TRBV2 and TRBJ2-2, with 10 positions matching TRBD2. Unmatched junction bases numbered 4, after V lost 8 bases and J lost 4 bases. This CDR3 has 14 amino acids. CDR1 and CDR2 from the germline V gene are SNHLY and FYNNEI. The CDR3 here is CASPSGSVTGELFF. For the CDR3, the DNA is TGTGCCAGCCCTAGCGGGAGCGTCACCGGGGAGCTGTTTTTT.

This chain joins TRBV6-1 and TRBJ2-3, with 12 positions matching TRBD2. The CDR3 runs 18 residues. The junction had 14 bases not matched to a gene; V was cut back by 6 bases and J by 4 bases. Germline CDR1 reads MNHNS; CDR2 reads SASEGT. CDR3 DNA sequence: TGTGCCAGCAGCCCCAGGCGGCTAGCGGGGGGGCCGTCAGATACGCAGTATTTT. Translated, it gives CASSPRRLAGGPSDTQYF.

In this sample, this clonotype turned up a few times. This chain connects TRBV29-1 to TRBJ2-5; perhaps TRBD2 as D (6 bases). The CDR3 runs 12 residues. Trimming removed 7 bases from V and 5 bases from J, with 14 bases in between. CDR1 is SQVTM, CDR2 ANQGSEA, per germline. The CDR3 reads CSGSSEGETQYF. CDR3 DNA: TGCAGCGGGAGCTCGGAGGGGGAGACCCAGTACTTC.

In this sample, this clonotype turned up a few times. The CDR3 sequence is CASSWAGTEAFF. As DNA, the CDR3 is TGTGCCAGCAGCTGGGCCGGTACTGAAGCTTTCTTT. The rearrangement links TRBV12-3 or TRBV12-4 to TRBJ1-1; D unresolved. CDR3 size: 12 residues. Trimming took off 6 bases at V and 5 bases at J, with 10 bases between the two ends.

The chain has TRBV5-1 and TRBJ2-5; tentatively, D is TRBD1 (5 bases). Germline lookup yields CDR1 SGHRS and CDR2 YFSETQ. This CDR3 comprises 15 residues. V lost 4 bases to trimming and J lost 2 bases, with 15 bases between them. The CDR3 nucleotides read TGCGCCAGCAGCGGTACTGTGCCAGGGCAAGAGACCCAGTACTTC. Protein sequence: CASSGTVPGQETQYF.

This rearrangement joins TRBV7-8 to TRBJ2-3; the match to TRBD2 covers 12 bases. CDR3 size: 16 residues. V lost 2 bases, J lost 4 bases, and 4 bases stayed unmatched. Per germline, CDR1 SGHVS and CDR2 FQNEAQ. The CDR3 region has the DNA TGTGCCAGCAGCTTACGTCGACTAGCGGGAGCAGATACGCAGTATTTT. Its translation: CASSLRRLAGADTQYF.

This clonotype was observed a few times. CDR3 nucleotides: TGTGCCAGCAGCGTAGGACAGCCCGCTAACACCGGGGAGCTGTTTTTT. It codes for CASSVGQPANTGELFF. The chain is built from TRBV9 and TRBJ2-2, with D tentatively TRBD1 (5 bases). Germline V gene data show CDR1 as SGDLS and CDR2 as YYNGEE. This CDR3 is 16 amino acids long. Deletions cut 0 bases from V and 2 bases from J, with 11 bases between.

This clonotype was counted between two and nine times. The CDR3 region has the DNA TGTGCCATCAGTGGTGACAGCACAGATACGCAGTATTTT. As protein: CAISGDSTDTQYF. The rearrangement joins TRBV10-3 to TRBJ2-3; D is unclear. V was cut by 4 bases and J by 0 bases, with 5 bases left in between. The germline gives CDR1 ENHRY, CDR2 SYGVKD. The CDR3 totals 13 residues.

V gene TRBV20-1 combines with J gene TRBJ2-7; 7 positions match TRBD1. This CDR3 is 12 amino acids long. Germline CDR1 and CDR2: DFQATT and SNEGSKA (reference sequence). Unmatched junction bases numbered 8, after V lost 4 bases and J lost 8 bases. CDR3 bases: TGCAGTGCTACCGGGACAGCTCGGCAGCAGTACTTC. Translated, it gives CSATGTARQQYF.

The chain has TRBV6-5 and TRBJ1-2; D gene unclear. The CDR3 length is 13 residues. From germline, CDR1 is MNHEY and CDR2 SVGAGI. V gave up 2 bases and J gave up 8 bases, with 12 bases separating them. CDR3 DNA sequence: TGTGCCAGCAGTTACGGGCCCTCGGTGGGCTACACCTTC. Translation: CASSYGPSVGYTF.

The rearrangement links TRBV7-9 to TRBJ2-5, with a possible D match to TRBD1 (6 bases). Trimming left V 4 bases short and J 7 bases short, with 22 bases between. The V gene's germline CDR1 is SEHNR and CDR2 FQNEAQ (reference sequence). This CDR3 comprises 16 residues. For the CDR3, the DNA is TGTGCCAGCAGCTCACAGGCAGGGATCCGAGGGGGGACCCAGTACTTC. As protein: CASSSQAGIRGGTQYF. Combining the CDR3 with reference TRBV7-9 and TRBJ2-5 gives the whole variable domain DTGVSQNPRHKITKRGQNVTFRCDPISEHNRLYWYRQTLGQGPEFLTYFQNEAQLEKSRLLSDRFSAERPKGSFSTLEIQRTEQGDSAMYLCASSSQAGIRGGTQYFGPGTRLLVL.

The genes are TRBV5-1 and TRBJ2-1, with 11 positions matching TRBD2. This CDR3 is 17 amino acids long. J lost 6 bases, V lost 0 bases, and 8 bases had no gene match. Germline CDR1 SGHRS, CDR2 YFSETQ. CDR3 in amino acids: CASSLGLAGGRPNEQFF. The CDR3 coding sequence is TGCGCCAGCAGCTTGGGTCTAGCGGGGGGACGTCCCAATGAGCAGTTCTTC. Filled out from reference TRBV5-1 and TRBJ2-1, the complete variable domain reads KAGVTQTPRYLIKTRGQQVTLSCSPISGHRSVSWYQQTPGQGLQFLFEYFSETQRNKGNFPGRFSGRQFSNSRSEMNVSTLELGDSALYLCASSLGLAGGRPNEQFFGPGTRLTVL.

The V gene is TRBV9, the J gene TRBJ2-2; TRBD1 matches at 8 bases. Germline V gene data show CDR1 as SGDLS and CDR2 as YYNGEE. CDR3 length equals 15 residues. Germline trimming cut 4 bases from V and 7 bases from J; bases unmatched to any gene: 9. CDR3 protein: CASSIGQGVGGELFF. CDR3 nucleotide sequence: TGTGCCAGCAGCATCGGACAGGGAGTAGGCGGGGAGCTGTTTTTT.

The rearrangement joins TRBV7-9 to TRBJ1-5, with D unresolved. The CDR3 length is 12 residues. V lost 1 base and J lost 4, with 2 bases in between. Germline CDR1 is SEHNR and CDR2 is FQNEAQ (reference sequence). This CDR3 is CASSLVNQPQHF. The CDR3 DNA reads as TGTGCCAGCAGCTTAGTAAATCAGCCCCAGCATTTT.

This clonotype showed up many times. The chain joins TRBV7-2 to TRBJ1-3, with D unresolved. Looked up from germline, CDR1 is SGHTA and CDR2 is FQGNSA. The CDR3 length is 16 residues. The V end was cut by 0 bases, the J end by 8 bases, with 17 bases between. The CDR3, as DNA: TGTGCCAGCAGCTTAGCGGGGAGTTCGGCCGGGGACACCATATATTTT. Its translation is CASSLAGSSAGDTIYF.

The gene calls are TRBV27 and TRBJ1-5, with unresolved D. Germline assignment: CDR1 MNHEY and CDR2 SMNVEV (reference sequence). The CDR3 length is 14 residues. V was shortened by 8 bases and J by 7 bases, with 18 bases between the two germline ends. DNA for the CDR3: TGTGCCAGCGGACCGCTGCGGGCACGACAGCCCCAGCATTTT. It encodes CASGPLRARQPQHF.

This clonotype came up a few times. V gene TRBV5-6 combines with J gene TRBJ2-7; D is unclear. Trimming stripped 0 bases from V and 1 base from J, with 8 bases between. This CDR3 spans 14 amino acids. Looked up from germline, CDR1 is SGHDT and CDR2 is YYEEEE. The CDR3, as DNA: TGTGCCAGCAGCTTGGTCGGCCGTTCCTACGAGCAGTACTTC. Amino acids: CASSLVGRSYEQYF.

The chain links TRBV18 to TRBJ1-1; D is uncertain. The CDR3 extends over 14 amino acids. Germline values: CDR1 KGHSH, CDR2 LQKENI. Trimming cost V 6 bases and J 0 bases, with 11 bases left between them. CDR3 in amino acids: CASSTVRVNTEAFF. The CDR3 region has the DNA TGTGCCAGCTCTACTGTGAGAGTGAACACTGAAGCTTTCTTT.

This clonotype was seen more than once but under ten times. The chain recombines TRBV12-3 or TRBV12-4 with TRBJ2-5; 9 bases are a match to TRBD2. V lost 7 bases and J lost 7; bases outside the gene matches: 10. The CDR3 covers 14 residues. Here the CDR3 DNA reads TGTGCCAGCAACGGACTAGCGAGTCTTGCGACCCAGTACTTC. Translated: CASNGLASLATQYF.